This T cell receptor beta chain stems from a study of post-analysis software for immune sequencing data. Whole-study results and caveats: Patients showed TRBV5-6, TRBV5-1 and TRBV20-1 among about five TRBV segments more frequent than in controls. When compared against controls, multiple sclerosis patients showed significantly lower normalized Chao1 diversity.

Unique molecular identifiers tagged the TCR beta cDNA libraries. MiXCR, run by TCRdb on the PCR reads, gives a single entry per CDR3 protein. Seen here are approximately 730,000 distinct CDR3 sequences, around 45% observed once, and the top ten hold 4.9%. The CDR3 covers 15 residues. With V trimmed by 5 bases and J by 3 bases, 5 bases remained unmatched. The germline gives CDR1 KGHSH, CDR2 LQKENI. This clonotype was seen more than once but under ten times. Antigen specificity is unknown. The TCR was taken from a girl aged 5 to 17 with multiple sclerosis. The J gene is TRBJ1-2, the V gene TRBV18; 11 nucleotides match TRBD1. The specimen sequenced was blood. This CDR3 reads CASSARTGGDYGYTF. The DNA for the CDR3 is TGTGCCAGCTCAGCTCGGACAGGGGGCGACTATGGCTACACCTTC.